This T cell receptor beta chain emerged from a study of CD8 T cells in ankylosing spondylitis. Remarks on this clonotype: Its specificity is unknown.

Researchers built TCR beta libraries using quantitative 5'-RACE with molecular barcodes. Each CDR3 protein is one row after TCRdb ran MiXCR on the 5' RACE reads. The data contain 670,000 or so distinct CDR3 sequences, around 20% of them singletons. Germline CDR1 is SGHDN and CDR2 is FVKESK. The CDR3 spans 16 residues. With 6 bases clipped from V and 2 bases from J, the junction kept 5 bases outside the gene matches. Study-level findings and limits: A TCR beta motif of 8 or 9 highly homologous variants appeared characteristic of ankylosing spondylitis blood. Some motif variants had been reported before (in reactive arthritis synovial fluid and blood).

V is TRBV14 and J is TRBJ2-1; 12 bases are a match to TRBD2. The specimen was blood, either unsorted or a sorted T cell fraction (not recorded which). This clonotype originated in a male donor with ankylosing spondylitis. The CDR3: CASRLTSGGTYNEQFF. The DNA of the CDR3 is TGTGCCAGCAGACTTACTAGCGGGGGGACCTACAATGAGCAGTTCTTC. The full variable domain, rest sourced from reference TRBV14 and TRBJ2-1, is EAGVTQFPSHSVIEKGQTVTLRCDPISGHDNLYWYRRVMGKEIKFLLHFVKESKQDESGMPNNRFLAERTGGTYSTLKVQPAELEDSGVYFCASRLTSGGTYNEQFFGPGTRLTVL.